Each of the 18 T cell receptor beta chains below was sequenced from the same sample in a study of CD8+ T cells in alopecia areata. cDNA prepared by RNA extraction and subsequent reverse transcription served as the template for sequencing. The table came from immunoSEQ multiplex PCR; TCRdb's copy has only in-frame clones and leaves some out. The sample records 150,000 to 200,000 clones, roughly 50% being singletons. This sample's treatment: oral pan-JAK inhibitor, 5-10 mg twice daily. This specimen was CD8+ T cells sorted from blood, taken at week 24, from a patient treated with tofacitinib. The source is a human donor with alopecia areata.

The chain is built from TRBV14 and TRBJ2-3; 9 bases match TRBD1. CDR3 length: 17 residues. The junction had 13 bases not matched to a gene; V was cut back by 3 bases and J by 6 bases. Germline V CDR1 and CDR2: SGHDN, FVKESK. The CDR3 loop reads CASSQFAGTGKGDTQYF. CDR3 DNA: TGTGCCAGCAGCCAGTTTGCCGGGACAGGGAAGGGCGATACGCAGTATTTT.

The chain employs TRBV7-8 and TRBJ2-5; D remains unclear. The CDR3 is 13 amino acids. Per germline, CDR1 SGHVS and CDR2 FQNEAQ. Trimming took off 6 bases at V and 3 bases at J, with 11 bases between the two ends. DNA of the CDR3: TGTGCCAGCAGAGGCCCATTCGAAGAGACCCAGTACTTC. It yields the protein CASRGPFEETQYF.

This chain uses TRBV5-1 with TRBJ1-2, with TRBD1 as a possible D gene (6 bases). Germline V gene data show CDR1 as SGHRS and CDR2 as YFSETQ. The CDR3 is 13 residues long. Trimming took off 4 bases at V and 9 bases at J, with 16 bases between the two ends. The CDR3 spells CASSPEGGRSYTF. Here the CDR3 DNA reads TGCGCCAGCAGCCCGGAGGGGGGCAGGAGCTACACCTTC.

This clone was recorded a few times. The chain links TRBV30 to TRBJ1-1, with D possibly TRBD1 on 5 matching bases. Germline CDR1 reads GTSNPN; CDR2 reads SVGIG (reference sequence). The CDR3 has 13 amino acids. The ends were cut back, 0 bases at V and 7 bases at J, with 12 bases in the middle. The CDR3 DNA is TGTGCCTGGAGTGTAAGCGGGGGTGGTGAAGCTTTCTTT. As protein: CAWSVSGGGEAFF.

The rearrangement links TRBV27 to TRBJ2-1; weak D call: TRBD2 (6 bases). Per germline, CDR1 MNHEY and CDR2 SMNVEV (reference sequence). Trimming took off 6 bases at V and 2 bases at J, with 11 bases between the two ends. The CDR3 is 14 residues long. In DNA, the CDR3 is TGTGCCAGCAGACCCCCGGGGGCCTACAATGAGCAGTTCTTC. Its protein product is CASRPPGAYNEQFF.

The chain carries TRBV30 and TRBJ1-5; D may be TRBD1 (5 bases). The CDR3 sequence is 13 residues long. V dropped 1 base and J dropped 8 bases, with 12 bases sitting between them. In germline, CDR1 is GTSNPN, CDR2 SVGIG (reference sequence). The CDR3 DNA reads TGTGCCTGGAGTGAGCAAGGGGCCAAGCCCCAGCATTTT. It translates to CAWSEQGAKPQHF.

Comments on this clone: Other DNA sequences in the same sample also yield this CDR3. This sequence joins TRBV4-3 and TRBJ2-1; 9 positions agree with TRBD2. The CDR3 is 15 amino acids. V gave up 2 bases and J gave up 3 bases; unmatched junction bases: 2. Per the germline V gene, CDR1 is LGHNA and CDR2 is YSLEER. CDR3 bases: TGCGCCAGCAGCCAAAGCGGGGGGCGCTACAATGAGCAGTTCTTC. Translation gives CASSQSGGRYNEQFF.

The V gene is TRBV4-3, the J gene TRBJ1-1; unclear D gene. The CDR3 has 16 amino acids. The germline V gene encodes CDR1 LGHNA and CDR2 YSLEER. The ends were cut back, 4 bases at V and 0 bases at J, with 15 bases in the middle. CDR3 in DNA: TGCGCCAGCAGCCCCTCGGCGGGAAGAATGAACACTGAAGCTTTCTTT. It codes for CASSPSAGRMNTEAFF.

The rearrangement joins TRBV29-1 to TRBJ2-1; no reliable D call. The CDR3 is made up of 12 amino acids. V shed 0 bases and J shed 7 bases, with 7 bases lying between them. CDR1 SQVTM and CDR2 ANQGSEA come from the germline V gene. For the CDR3, the DNA is TGCAGCGTTGAAGAGCGCCTTAATGAGCAGTTCTTC. Its translation is CSVEERLNEQFF.

This clone was counted only a few times. This sequence joins TRBV19 and TRBJ1-1, with 9 bases lining up with TRBD1. Trimming at V came to 10 bases and at J to 6 bases, leaving 6 bases not matched to a gene. The CDR3 covers 12 residues. Looked up from germline, CDR1 is LNHDA and CDR2 is SQIVND (reference sequence). In DNA, the CDR3 is TGTGCCATTGGAACAGGGGGCTCTGAAGCTTTCTTT. This translates into CAIGTGGSEAFF.

There are a few counts of this clone. The genes are TRBV27 and TRBJ2-5; TRBD2 is a possible D gene (7 bases). Trimming pared 1 base from V and 4 bases from J, leaving 16 bases between. Germline CDR1 is MNHEY and CDR2 is SMNVEV (reference sequence). The CDR3 is made up of 16 amino acids. This chain's CDR3 is CASSLLEGGPGETQYF. The CDR3 region has the DNA TGTGCCAGCAGTTTATTGGAGGGGGGGCCTGGAGAGACCCAGTACTTC.

This clone was seen only a few times. The chain links TRBV7-9 to TRBJ2-5, with TRBD1 as a possible D gene (5 bases). This CDR3 has 13 residues. Germline CDR1 is SEHNR and CDR2 is FQNEAQ (reference sequence). Trimming shortened V by 2 bases and J by 3 bases, and 7 bases separated the two germline ends. CDR3 DNA sequence: TGTGCCAGCAGCTTACCGACAGAAGAGACCCAGTACTTC. Amino acids: CASSLPTEETQYF. Full variable domain (outside the CDR3, taken from reference TRBV7-9 and TRBJ2-5): DTGVSQNPRHKITKRGQNVTFRCDPISEHNRLYWYRQTLGQGPEFLTYFQNEAQLEKSRLLSDRFSAERPKGSFSTLEIQRTEQGDSAMYLCASSLPTEETQYFGPGTRLLVL.

Only a few counts were recorded for this clone. V gene TRBV5-6 combines with J gene TRBJ2-7; 9 bases fit TRBD1. With 4 bases clipped from V and 2 bases from J, the junction kept 13 bases outside the gene matches. Germline loops: CDR1 SGHDT, CDR2 YYEEEE. The CDR3 contains 17 residues. Here the CDR3 reads CASSNPDRGFNPYEQYF. DNA of the CDR3: TGTGCCAGCAGCAACCCGGACAGGGGATTCAATCCCTACGAGCAGTACTTC.

This chain connects TRBV9 to TRBJ2-7; either TRBD1 or TRBD2 may fit D (7 bases each). Trimming cost V 3 bases and J 0 bases, with 13 bases left between them. From germline, CDR1 is SGDLS and CDR2 YYNGEE. CDR3 length: 15 residues. Here the CDR3 reads CASSEGGTASYEQYF. Here the CDR3 DNA reads TGTGCCAGCAGCGAGGGAGGGACAGCCTCCTACGAGCAGTACTTC.

V is TRBV7-9 and J is TRBJ2-5; D is possibly TRBD2 (5 bases). The CDR3 contains 18 residues. Between the trimmed V and J ends, which lost 2 bases and 2 bases, there was a span of 21 bases. The germline V gene has CDR1 SEHNR and CDR2 FQNEAQ (reference sequence). The CDR3 here is CASSLPTLLGLRQETQYF. The CDR3 DNA is TGTGCCAGCAGCTTACCCACATTGCTAGGACTCCGTCAAGAGACCCAGTACTTC.

This clone was counted a few times. The rearrangement joins TRBV4-3 to TRBJ2-2, with 7 bases identical to TRBD1. The CDR3 sequence is 18 residues long. Per the germline V gene, CDR1 is LGHNA and CDR2 is YSLEER. Losses at the gene ends were 1 base for V and 3 bases for J; bases not matched to a gene: 11. In DNA, the CDR3 is TGCGCCAGCAGCCAAGCCCCCTCCGGGACAGCGGACACCGGGGAGCTGTTTTTT. This encodes CASSQAPSGTADTGELFF.

The chain is built from TRBV29-1 and TRBJ2-7; D gene unclear. The germline CDR1 and CDR2 sequences are SQVTM and ANQGSEA. The ends were cut back, 4 bases at V and 1 base at J, with 11 bases in the middle. The CDR3 consists of 13 residues. The CDR3 loop reads CSVVDGNSYEQYF. For the CDR3, the DNA is TGCAGCGTTGTGGACGGAAATTCCTACGAGCAGTACTTC.

This chain connects TRBV30 to TRBJ1-1; a possible D gene is TRBD1 (6 bases). The ends were cut back, 8 bases at V and 8 bases at J, with 15 bases in the middle. The CDR3 spans 11 residues. Germline CDR1 reads GTSNPN; CDR2 reads SVGIG (reference sequence). The CDR3 sequence: CAVGGGREAFF. CDR3 bases: TGTGCCGTAGGGGGGGGTCGGGAAGCTTTCTTT.